These 18 T cell receptor beta chains came from one sample sequenced in a study of blood T cells in healthy people across ages. Using a J-beta primer mix together with a sample-barcoded 5' primer, a second PCR was run for roughly 7 to 12 cycles. A single record per CDR3 protein comes from TCRdb applying MiXCR to the 5' RACE reads. The sample records fewer than 700,000 distinct CDR3 sequences, 35% to 50% being singletons. The source material was blood. These receptors all stem from a man aged 80 or over in good health.

The V gene is TRBV7-3, the J gene TRBJ2-3, with TRBD2 identical over 7 bases. V trimming: 2 bases; J trimming: 6 bases; junction bases outside the gene matches: 8. Germline V lookup: CDR1 SGHTA, CDR2 FQGTGA. The CDR3 length is 15 residues. CDR3 amino acids: CASSLRLARGDTQYF. DNA for the CDR3: TGTGCCAGCAGCTTACGACTAGCACGAGGGGATACGCAGTATTTT.

This clonotype was seen only once. A much more abundant neighbour one base away suggests this may be a read error. The chain carries TRBV7-2 and TRBJ1-1; tentatively, D is TRBD1 (5 bases). This CDR3 has 14 amino acids. V was cut by 4 bases and J by 0 bases, with 9 bases left in between. The germline V gene has CDR1 SGHTA and CDR2 FQGNSA. DNA of the CDR3: TGTGCCAGCAGCTCGGACATCGTGAACACTGAAGCTTTCTTT. Protein product: CASSSDIVNTEAFF.

J is TRBJ1-5 and V is TRBV28, with no clear D. This CDR3 spans 12 amino acids. With 7 bases removed from V and 0 bases from J, the gap between germline ends came to 4 bases. The germline V gene has CDR1 MDHEN and CDR2 SYDVKM. The CDR3 protein is CASKSSNQPQHF. The CDR3 DNA reads as TGTGCCAGCAAAAGTAGCAATCAGCCCCAGCATTTT.

The chain employs TRBV4-2 and TRBJ2-4; D perhaps matches TRBD1 (5 bases). This CDR3 is built from 13 residues. V was pared by 1 base and J by 9 bases, with 10 bases between. The V gene's germline CDR1 is LGHNA and CDR2 YNFKEQ. This CDR3 is CASSQGGHGIQYF. The CDR3 bases are TGTGCCAGCAGCCAAGGGGGCCACGGCATTCAGTACTTC.

Note on this clonotype: At one boundary the junction diverges from the germline segment, which might be a read error. This rearrangement joins TRBV10-3 to TRBJ1-2, with D tentatively TRBD1 (5 bases). CDR1 and CDR2 from the germline V gene are ENHRY and SYGVKD. CDR3 length: 13 amino acids. The CDR3 DNA sequence: TGTGCCGTCAGTTTGACAGCTAGTAATGGCTACACCTTC. Its protein product is CAVSLTASNGYTF.

This clonotype was seen many times. The CDR3, as DNA: TGCGCCAGCAGCTTGGTTCAGGGGCATGGCTACACCTTC. This gives the protein CASSLVQGHGYTF. V and J are TRBV5-1 and TRBJ1-2, with a tentative D call TRBD1 (6 bases). This CDR3 has 13 amino acids. V was clipped by 0 bases and J by 6 bases, with 9 bases between them. Germline V gene lookup returns CDR1 SGHRS and CDR2 YFSETQ.

This clonotype was seen a handful of times. The J gene is TRBJ1-2, the V gene TRBV7-3; D is possibly TRBD1 (5 bases). CDR1 and CDR2 from the germline V gene are SGHTA and FQGTGA. V dropped 2 bases and J dropped 7 bases, with 20 bases sitting between them. CDR3 length equals 16 residues. The CDR3 region has the DNA TGTGCCAGCAGCTTAGGCAGGGAAGGATCGTTGAGTGGCTACACCTTC. As protein: CASSLGREGSLSGYTF. Together with reference TRBV7-3 and TRBJ1-2, the CDR3 gives the full variable domain: GAGVSQTPSNKVTEKGKYVELRCDPISGHTALYWYRQSLGQGPEFLIYFQGTGAADDSGLPNDRFFAVRPEGSVSTLKIQRTERGDSAVYLCASSLGREGSLSGYTFGSGTRLTVV.

There are a few counts of this clonotype. The chain is built from TRBV7-9 and TRBJ2-7; 11 nucleotides line up with TRBD2. The CDR3 sequence is 14 residues long. V trimming: 5 bases; J trimming: 4 bases; junction bases outside the gene matches: 4. The V gene's germline CDR1 is SEHNR and CDR2 FQNEAQ (reference sequence). CDR3 nucleotides: TGTGCCAGCAGCAAAATAGCGGGAGGGTACGAGCAGTACTTC. Amino acid sequence: CASSKIAGGYEQYF.

This clonotype was recorded a few times. V and J are TRBV12-3 or TRBV12-4 and TRBJ1-4; D call uncertain. The V end was cut by 3 bases, the J end by 3 bases, with 11 bases between. This CDR3 contains 15 residues. The CDR3 here is CASSFSPGANEKLFF. DNA for the CDR3: TGTGCCAGCAGTTTTTCGCCCGGCGCTAATGAAAAACTGTTTTTT.

The chain employs TRBV7-9 and TRBJ1-1; possibly TRBD1 for D (6 bases). The ends were cut back, 3 bases at V and 7 bases at J, with 9 bases in the middle. Germline loops: CDR1 SEHNR, CDR2 FQNEAQ (reference sequence). The CDR3 is 12 amino acids. CDR3 in amino acids: CASSLEGGEAFF. The CDR3, as DNA: TGTGCCAGCAGCTTGGAAGGGGGTGAAGCTTTCTTT. Full variable domain (missing parts from reference TRBV7-9 and TRBJ1-1): DTGVSQNPRHKITKRGQNVTFRCDPISEHNRLYWYRQTLGQGPEFLTYFQNEAQLEKSRLLSDRFSAERPKGSFSTLEIQRTEQGDSAMYLCASSLEGGEAFFGQGTRLTVV.

The chain joins TRBV20-1 to TRBJ1-6; D ambiguous. Germline V gene data show CDR1 as DFQATT and CDR2 as SNEGSKA (reference sequence). This CDR3 region has 14 residues. V was shortened by 4 bases and J by 8 bases, with 15 bases between the two germline ends. CDR3 residues: CSAKPKGQYSPLHF. CDR3 nucleotides: TGCAGTGCTAAGCCCAAAGGGCAGTATTCACCCCTCCACTTT.

This clonotype has a handful of counts. This may be a read error, as it is one base from a much larger clone. This sequence joins TRBV6-6 and TRBJ2-3; D remains ambiguous. The CDR3 totals 13 residues. Between the trimmed V and J ends, which lost 5 bases and 6 bases, there was a span of 12 bases. The V gene's germline CDR1 is MNHNY and CDR2 SVGAGI (reference sequence). The CDR3 reads CASSDPAVDTQYF. CDR3 nucleotides: TGTGCCAGCAGTGACCCTGCGGTGGATACGCAGTATTTT.

This rearrangement joins TRBV7-2 to TRBJ2-7; TRBD1 matches at 7 bases. CDR1 SGHTA and CDR2 FQGNSA come from the germline V gene. J was trimmed by 4 bases and V by 5 bases; bases with no gene match: 8. The CDR3 consists of 14 residues. In DNA, the CDR3 is TGTGCCAGCAGCCCTATCGGGACAGTATACGAGCAGTACTTC. It yields the protein CASSPIGTVYEQYF.

Written as DNA, the CDR3 is TGTGCCAGCAGTTTAATAGGGAATCAGCCCCAGCATTTT. Encoded protein: CASSLIGNQPQHF. The chain has TRBV28 and TRBJ1-5, with unresolved D. V dropped 2 bases and J dropped 4 bases, with 6 bases sitting between them. The CDR3 is made up of 13 amino acids. CDR1 MDHEN and CDR2 SYDVKM come from the germline V gene.

There are a few counts of this clonotype. The genes are TRBV5-6 and TRBJ2-1, with D perhaps matching TRBD2 (6 bases). The CDR3 spans 15 residues. Germline V gives CDR1 SGHDT, CDR2 YYEEEE. Trimming shortened V by 2 bases and J by 4 bases, and 13 bases separated the two germline ends. The CDR3 DNA sequence: TGTGCCAGCAGCTTCCGGAGGGTTCAGTACAATGAGCAGTTCTTC. Residues: CASSFRRVQYNEQFF. Combining the CDR3 with reference TRBV5-6 and TRBJ2-1 gives the whole variable domain DAGVTQSPTHLIKTRGQQVTLRCSPKSGHDTVSWYQQALGQGPQFIFQYYEEEERQRGNFPDRFSGHQFPNYSSELNVNALLLGDSALYLCASSFRRVQYNEQFFGPGTRLTVL.

In DNA form, the CDR3 reads TGTGCCAGCAGACCTGGGGGGCGTACATCCTACGAGCAGTACTTC. It translates to CASRPGGRTSYEQYF. The chain links TRBV6-6 to TRBJ2-7, with D tentatively TRBD1 or TRBD2 (6 bases each). This CDR3 region has 15 residues. Trimming removed 6 bases from V and 1 base from J, with 16 bases in between. Germline V gene lookup returns CDR1 MNHNY and CDR2 SVGAGI (reference sequence).

This clonotype occurred many times. This chain links TRBV21-1 with TRBJ2-7. TRBV21-1 is a pseudogene segment. There are 16 residues in the CDR3. CDR3 nucleotides: TGTGCCAGCAGCGAGAGGCTCTGGCAGGCCTCCTACGAGCAGTACTTC. Encoded protein: CASSERLWQASYEQYF.

The V call is TRBV7-3, the J call TRBJ2-3, with 12 nucleotides matching TRBD2. V shed 8 bases and J 1 base; nucleotides not matched to a gene: 10. This CDR3 has 17 residues. CDR1 and CDR2 (germline): SGHTA, FQGTGA. The CDR3 sequence is CASGSSGGAGRTDTQYF. The CDR3 nucleotides are TGTGCCAGCGGATCTAGCGGGGGGGCAGGTCGCACAGATACGCAGTATTTT.